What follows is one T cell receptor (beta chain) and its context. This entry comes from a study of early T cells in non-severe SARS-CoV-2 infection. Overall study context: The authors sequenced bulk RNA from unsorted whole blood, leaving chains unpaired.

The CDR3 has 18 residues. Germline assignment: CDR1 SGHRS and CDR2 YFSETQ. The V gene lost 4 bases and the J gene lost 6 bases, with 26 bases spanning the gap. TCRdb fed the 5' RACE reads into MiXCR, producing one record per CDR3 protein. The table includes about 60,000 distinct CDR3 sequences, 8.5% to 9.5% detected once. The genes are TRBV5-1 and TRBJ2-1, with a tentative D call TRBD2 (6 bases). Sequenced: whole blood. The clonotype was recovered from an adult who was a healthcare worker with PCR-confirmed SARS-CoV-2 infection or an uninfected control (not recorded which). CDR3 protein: CASSLAPSGGATANEQFF. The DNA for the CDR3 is TGCGCCAGCAGCCTCGCTCCCTCTGGCGGGGCAACCGCCAATGAGCAGTTCTTC.